These 14 T cell receptor beta chains came from one sample sequenced in a study of Graves' ophthalmopathy and Graves' hyperthyroidism. Amplification from RNA transcripts yielded the TCR beta CDR3 regions. First-round RT-PCR used HTBI primers; second-round multiplex PCR followed. TCRdb independently ran MiXCR on the multiplex PCR reads; one entry per CDR3 protein. The sample records about 500,000 distinct CDR3 sequences, approximately 35% being singletons. The sample taken for sequencing was peripheral blood or thyroid tissue (not recorded which). Receptors originate from an adult man with Graves' hyperthyroidism.

This clonotype was detected ten times or more. This chain links TRBV19 with TRBJ2-2; maybe TRBD2 (6 bases). V was cut by 2 bases and J by 0 bases, with 7 bases left in between. CDR3 size: 15 residues. The germline V gene has CDR1 LNHDA and CDR2 SQIVND (reference sequence). The CDR3 loop is CASSIWGANTGELFF. The CDR3 region has the DNA TGTGCCAGTAGTATATGGGGGGCGAACACCGGGGAGCTGTTTTTT.

In this sample, this clonotype turned up a few times. The V call is TRBV7-8, the J call TRBJ2-3; 9 bases line up with TRBD1. V lost 6 bases and J lost 2; bases outside the gene matches: 6. CDR3 length: 15 residues. The germline V gene encodes CDR1 SGHVS and CDR2 FQNEAQ. The CDR3 protein is CASSQGTGYTDTQYF. CDR3 coding DNA: TGTGCCAGCAGTCAGGGGACAGGGTACACAGATACGCAGTATTTT.

This clonotype was observed at least ten times. The chain couples TRBV20-1 to TRBJ2-7; 11 nucleotides match TRBD2. Germline V CDR1 and CDR2: DFQATT, SNEGSKA (reference sequence). This CDR3 has 14 amino acids. V was clipped by 3 bases and J by 2 bases; unmatched bases: 3. The CDR3 DNA sequence: TGCAGTGCTAGTCCGGGACTAGCGGCCTACGAGCAGTACTTC. Translation: CSASPGLAAYEQYF.

This clonotype was seen ten or more times. This chain uses TRBV20-1 with TRBJ1-2, with TRBD1 matching 7 bases. The V and J ends lost 1 base and 3 bases, in that order; junction bases with no gene match: 8. Per germline, CDR1 DFQATT and CDR2 SNEGSKA (reference sequence). The CDR3 extends over 15 amino acids. For the CDR3, the DNA is TGCAGTGCTAGAGTCAGGGGGTTGGGAGACTATGGCTACACCTTC. Amino acid sequence: CSARVRGLGDYGYTF.

In this sample, this clonotype turned up many times. The chain joins TRBV14 to TRBJ1-1, with D possibly TRBD1 on 5 matching bases. The CDR3 loop spans 16 amino acids. Trimming left V 0 bases short and J 3 bases short, with 14 bases between. The V gene's germline CDR1 is SGHDN and CDR2 FVKESK. The CDR3 region is CASSQDQAGLDTEAFF. CDR3 DNA: TGTGCCAGCAGCCAAGACCAAGCAGGGTTGGACACTGAAGCTTTCTTT.

The chain has TRBV7-3 and TRBJ1-2; perhaps TRBD1 as D (5 bases). Germline lookup yields CDR1 SGHTA and CDR2 FQGTGA. Trimming left V 8 bases short and J 4 bases short, with 17 bases between. This CDR3 is built from 14 residues. The CDR3 reads CASSPGREGYGYTF. CDR3 DNA sequence: TGTGCCAGCTCACCAGGCAGGGAGGGCTATGGCTACACCTTC.

A note on this clonotype: Because it lacks the conserved phenylalanine or tryptophan at the end, this CDR3 is likely a read error. It is unclear where the CDR3 begins or ends on the DNA, so no DNA is shown, and the CDR3 is as TCRdb lists it. This rearrangement joins TRBV20-1 to TRBJ1-1. The germline CDR1 and CDR2 sequences are DFQATT and SNEGSKA (reference sequence). The CDR3 spans 10 residues, counting both ends. The CDR3 spells CSAQSGLAIV.

This clonotype was seen a few times. The chain links TRBV7-9 to TRBJ1-6; D unclear. Germline-derived CDR1 and CDR2 are SEHNR and FQNEAQ (reference sequence). The CDR3 consists of 14 residues. V shed 1 base and J shed 8 bases, with 9 bases lying between them. The CDR3 DNA is TGTGCCAGCAGCTTAGGAGGGCCCTATTCACCCCTCCACTTT. Its translation is CASSLGGPYSPLHF.

The J gene is TRBJ2-3, the V gene TRBV7-3; TRBD1 matches at 12 bases. CDR3 length equals 17 residues. Germline V gene lookup returns CDR1 SGHTA and CDR2 FQGTGA. With V trimmed by 5 bases and J by 3 bases, 9 bases remained unmatched. The CDR3 protein is CASSPGTGGAGTDTQYF. The CDR3 nucleotides are TGTGCCAGCAGCCCGGGGACAGGGGGCGCCGGGACAGATACGCAGTATTTT. The complete variable domain, with remaining parts taken from reference TRBV7-3 and TRBJ2-3, reads GAGVSQTPSNKVTEKGKYVELRCDPISGHTALYWYRQSLGQGPEFLIYFQGTGAADDSGLPNDRFFAVRPEGSVSTLKIQRTERGDSAVYLCASSPGTGGAGTDTQYFGPGTRLTVL.

The chain links TRBV29-1 to TRBJ1-2; D uncertain. The length of the CDR3 is 13 residues. Germline V gene data show CDR1 as SQVTM and CDR2 as ANQGSEA. Trimming left V 3 bases short and J 6 bases short, with 14 bases between. CDR3 DNA sequence: TGCAGCGTTGATAGGGCAGGATATAATGGCTACACCTTC. This sequence encodes CSVDRAGYNGYTF.

The chain recombines TRBV29-1 with TRBJ2-7, with TRBD2 matching over 7 bases. The CDR3 sequence is 13 residues long. After removal of 8 bases from V and 3 bases from J, the junction contained 10 bases not matched to a gene. Germline V lookup: CDR1 SQVTM, CDR2 ANQGSEA. This CDR3 reads CSLELAALYEQYF. In DNA, the CDR3 is TGCAGCTTGGAGCTAGCGGCACTCTACGAGCAGTACTTC.

The sample holds many counts of this clonotype. The V and J genes are TRBV12-3 or TRBV12-4 and TRBJ1-2, with TRBD1 as a possible D gene (6 bases). Trimming took 5 bases from V and 2 from J, leaving 12 bases between them. This CDR3 has 14 residues. The CDR3 DNA is TGTGCCAGCAGTATGGGACATTTAAACTATGGCTACACCTTC. Its protein product is CASSMGHLNYGYTF.

This clonotype was observed at least ten times. The V gene is TRBV10-2, the J gene TRBJ2-5, with 8 bases aligning to TRBD1. Looked up from germline, CDR1 is WSHSY and CDR2 is SAAADI. This CDR3 has 13 amino acids. Trimming took 6 bases from V and 5 from J; bases not matched to a gene: 5. The CDR3 nucleotides are TGCGCCAGCAGGGACAGGGCACGGGAGACCCAGTACTTC. Protein sequence: CASRDRARETQYF.

The chain is built from TRBV25-1 and TRBJ1-2; D not resolved. The V gene lost 2 bases and the J gene lost 4 bases, with 11 bases spanning the gap. CDR3 length equals 14 residues. Germline lookup yields CDR1 MGHDK and CDR2 SYGVNS. CDR3 coding DNA: TGTGCCAGCAGTGAAGTCAGATTTGGCTATGGCTACACCTTC. This codes for CASSEVRFGYGYTF.